This T cell receptor (beta chain) is drawn from a study of cytomegalovirus exposure and HLA in healthy donors. In the study overall: Both the roughly 120 validation repertoires and the roughly 700 first-cohort repertoires used the same platform, as reported by a later analysis. General study results and limits: The study recorded 150 to 200 TCR beta chains that were cytomegalovirus-associated. According to reports, the classifier identified cytomegalovirus status with high specificity and sensitivity.

TCRdb's table, derived via immunoSEQ multiplex PCR, lists solely in-frame clones and lacks some. The sample lists some 120,000 clones, 70% to 90% seen once, with about 1.9% in the top ten. As to this clone: Its antigen is unidentified.

The CDR3 loop spans 16 amino acids. J gave up 8 bases and V 1 base, and 10 bases lay outside the gene matches. In germline, CDR1 is MGHDK, CDR2 SYGVNS. The chain uses TRBV25-1 and TRBJ1-4; 7 bases map to TRBD1. The sample consisted of PBMCs. This clonotype originated in a woman aged 18-30 years in good health and CMV-seronegative. As DNA, the CDR3 is TGTGCCAGCAGTGAATTTGGAAAGGGGGCATACGAAAAACTGTTTTTT. Protein sequence: CASSEFGKGAYEKLFF.